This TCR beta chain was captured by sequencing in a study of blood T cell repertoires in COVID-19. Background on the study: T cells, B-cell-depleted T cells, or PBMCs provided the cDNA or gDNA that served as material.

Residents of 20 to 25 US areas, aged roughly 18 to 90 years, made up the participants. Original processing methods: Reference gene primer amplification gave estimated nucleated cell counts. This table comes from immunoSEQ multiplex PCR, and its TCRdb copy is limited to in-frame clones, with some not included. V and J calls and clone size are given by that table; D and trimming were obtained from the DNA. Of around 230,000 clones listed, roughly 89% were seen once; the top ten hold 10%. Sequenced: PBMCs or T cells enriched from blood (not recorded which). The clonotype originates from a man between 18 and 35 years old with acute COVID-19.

The CDR3 region has the DNA TGTGCCAGTAGTATAGGGATGACAGGGGCTCTGGGGGATACGCAGTATTTT. This gives the protein CASSIGMTGALGDTQYF. V is TRBV19 and J is TRBJ2-3, with 8 bases aligning to TRBD1. CDR1 is LNHDA and CDR2 is SQIVND in the germline V gene (reference sequence). There are 17 residues in the CDR3. The V segment lost 1 base and the J segment 6 bases; nucleotides outside the gene matches: 12. Complete variable domain (other parts from reference TRBV19 and TRBJ2-3): DGGITQSPKYLFRKEGQNVTLSCEQNLNHDAMYWYRQDPGQGLRLIYYSQIVNDFQKGDIAEGYSVSREKKESFPLTVTSAQKNPTAFYLCASSIGMTGALGDTQYFGPGTRLTVL.